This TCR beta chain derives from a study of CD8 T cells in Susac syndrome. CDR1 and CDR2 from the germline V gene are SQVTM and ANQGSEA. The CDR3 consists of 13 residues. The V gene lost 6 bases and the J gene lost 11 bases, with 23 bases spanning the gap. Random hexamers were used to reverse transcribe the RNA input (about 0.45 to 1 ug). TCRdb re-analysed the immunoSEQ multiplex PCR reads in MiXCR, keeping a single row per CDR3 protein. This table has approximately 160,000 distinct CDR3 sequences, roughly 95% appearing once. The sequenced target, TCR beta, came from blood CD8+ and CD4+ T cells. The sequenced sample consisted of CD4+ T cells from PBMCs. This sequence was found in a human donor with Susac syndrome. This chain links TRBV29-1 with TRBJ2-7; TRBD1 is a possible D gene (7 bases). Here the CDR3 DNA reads TGCAGCGTCCGGGACAGCCCTGATTGGGAGGAGTACTTC. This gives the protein CSVRDSPDWEEYF.